This entry describes one TCR beta chain. V was trimmed by 4 bases and J by 5 bases, leaving 14 bases between them. The CDR3 loop spans 14 amino acids. Looked up from germline, CDR1 is MDHEN and CDR2 is SYDVKM. Regarding time point: patch test 1, 2 weeks after DPC sensitization. Described treatment: therapeutic diphenylcyclopropenone sensitization with weekly scalp DPC. It was unfractionated whole blood from which total RNA was extracted. TCRdb ran MiXCR on the RACE reads and lists one entry per CDR3 protein. The sample has fewer than 500,000 distinct CDR3 sequences, approximately 4.4% seen once. The data stem from a study of human T cells and chemical hapten exposure.

The chain joins TRBV28 to TRBJ2-5, with a tentative D call TRBD1 (8 bases). The sequence was obtained from a woman aged 50 to 60 with alopecia areata. Some clones in this sample may be carry-over from other donors' samples. The source was whole blood, collected in connection with sensitization to the hapten diphenylcyclopropenone (DPC). The CDR3 nucleotides are TGTGCCAGCAGTTCCACAGGGGGGGCTGAGACCCAGTACTTC. Its translation: CASSSTGGAETQYF. Supplemented by reference TRBV28 and TRBJ2-5, the full variable domain reads DVKVTQSSRYLVKRTGEKVFLECVQDMDHENMFWYRQDPGLGLRLIYFSYDVKMKEKGDIPEGYSVSREKKERFSLILESASTNQTSMYLCASSSTGGAETQYFGPGTRLLVL.